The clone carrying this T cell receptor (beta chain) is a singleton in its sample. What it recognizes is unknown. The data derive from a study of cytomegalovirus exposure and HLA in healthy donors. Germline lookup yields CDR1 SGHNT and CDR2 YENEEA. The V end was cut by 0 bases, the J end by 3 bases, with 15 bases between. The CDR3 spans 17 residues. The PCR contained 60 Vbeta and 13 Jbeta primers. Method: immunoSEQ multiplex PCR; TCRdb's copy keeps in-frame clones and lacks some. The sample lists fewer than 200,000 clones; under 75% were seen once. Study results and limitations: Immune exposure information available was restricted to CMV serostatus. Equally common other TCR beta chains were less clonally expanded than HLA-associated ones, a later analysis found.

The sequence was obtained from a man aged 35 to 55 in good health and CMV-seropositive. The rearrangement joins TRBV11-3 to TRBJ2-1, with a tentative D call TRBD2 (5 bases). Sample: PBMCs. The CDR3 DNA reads TGTGCCAGCAGCTTAGATGAGGGAAATCTCGGCTACAATGAGCAGTTCTTC. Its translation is CASSLDEGNLGYNEQFF.